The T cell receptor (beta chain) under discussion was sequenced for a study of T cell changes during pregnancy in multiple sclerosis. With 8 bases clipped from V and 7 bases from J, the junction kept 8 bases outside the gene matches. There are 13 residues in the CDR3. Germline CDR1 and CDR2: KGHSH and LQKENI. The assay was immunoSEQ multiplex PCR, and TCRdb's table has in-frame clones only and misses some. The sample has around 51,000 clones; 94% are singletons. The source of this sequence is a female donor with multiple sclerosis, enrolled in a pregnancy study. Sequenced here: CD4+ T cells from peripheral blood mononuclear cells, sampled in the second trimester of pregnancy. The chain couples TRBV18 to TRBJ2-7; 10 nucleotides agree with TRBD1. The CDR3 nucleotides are TGTGCCAGCCTGGACAGGGGGATGGGGGAGCAGTACTTC. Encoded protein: CASLDRGMGEQYF.